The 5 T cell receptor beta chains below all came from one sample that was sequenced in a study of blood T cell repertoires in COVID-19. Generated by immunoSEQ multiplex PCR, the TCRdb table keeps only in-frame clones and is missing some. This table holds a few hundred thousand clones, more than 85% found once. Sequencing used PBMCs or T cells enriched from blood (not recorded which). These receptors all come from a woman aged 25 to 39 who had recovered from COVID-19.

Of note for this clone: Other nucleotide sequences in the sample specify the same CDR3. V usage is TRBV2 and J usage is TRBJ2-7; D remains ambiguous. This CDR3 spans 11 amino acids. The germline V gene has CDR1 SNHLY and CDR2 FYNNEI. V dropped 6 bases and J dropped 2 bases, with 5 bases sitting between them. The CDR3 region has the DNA TGTGCCAGCAGCCTAACCTACGAGCAGTACTTC. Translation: CASSLTYEQYF.

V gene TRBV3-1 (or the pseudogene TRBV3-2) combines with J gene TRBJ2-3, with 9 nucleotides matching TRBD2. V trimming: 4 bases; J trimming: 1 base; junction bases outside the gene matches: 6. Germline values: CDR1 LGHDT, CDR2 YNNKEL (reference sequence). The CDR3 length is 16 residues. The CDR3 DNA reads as TGTGCCAGCAGCCTACCATCTAGCGGGGGCACAGATACGCAGTATTTT. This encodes CASSLPSSGGTDTQYF.

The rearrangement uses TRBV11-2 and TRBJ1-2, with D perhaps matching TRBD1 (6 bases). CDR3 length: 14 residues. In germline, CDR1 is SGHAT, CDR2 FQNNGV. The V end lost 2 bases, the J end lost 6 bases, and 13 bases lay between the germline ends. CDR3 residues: CASSLPAGANGYTF. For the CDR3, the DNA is TGTGCCAGCAGCTTACCGGCAGGGGCCAATGGCTACACCTTC.

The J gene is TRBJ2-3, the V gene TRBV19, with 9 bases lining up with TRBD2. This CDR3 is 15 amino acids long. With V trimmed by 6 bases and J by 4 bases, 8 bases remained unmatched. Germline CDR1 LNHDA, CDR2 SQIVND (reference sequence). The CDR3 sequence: CASSTGGLAADTQYF. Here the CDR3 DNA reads TGTGCCAGTAGCACCGGGGGACTAGCTGCAGATACGCAGTATTTT.

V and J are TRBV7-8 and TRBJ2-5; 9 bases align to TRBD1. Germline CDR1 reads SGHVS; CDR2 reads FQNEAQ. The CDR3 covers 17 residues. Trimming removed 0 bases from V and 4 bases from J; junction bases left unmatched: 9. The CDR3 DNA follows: TGTGCCAGCAGCTTAGCATCCGGACAGGGGCGTCGAGAGACCCAGTACTTC. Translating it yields CASSLASGQGRRETQYF.